This is a list of T cell receptor beta chains from one sample in a study of T-cell reconstitution after alpha-beta-depleted transplantation in children. TCRdb fed the PCR reads into MiXCR, producing one record per CDR3 protein. The table has around 490,000 distinct CDR3 sequences, roughly an eighth seen once; the top ten hold about 15%. Sequencing was performed on PBMCs, mostly from graft donor cells, taken 180 days after TCRalphabeta/CD19-depleted stem cell transplant. The receptors originated from a female patient under 10 years old who had a stem cell transplant for aplastic anemia, so the T cells may come from the graft donor. CDR3s include the opening cysteine and the closing phenylalanine or tryptophan. Fields, in order: V gene, clone size, J gene, D gene, CDR3 protein, CDR3 DNA. A D gene is named only where the DNA matches it firmly. Clone size, where shown, is once, few, many, or a class for clones that have expanded.

>TRBV7-9|.|TRBJ2-7|.
CASSSIKPVYEQYF
TGTGCCAGCAGCTCGATAAAGCCGGTCTACGAGCAGTACTTC
>TRBV18|.|TRBJ1-2|.
CASSPQGVNYGYTF
TGTGCCAGCTCACCACAGGGGGTTAACTATGGCTACACCTTC
>TRBV29-1|many|TRBJ2-5|TRBD1
CSVGSTGQETQYF
TGCAGCGTTGGATCGACAGGGCAAGAGACCCAGTACTTC
>TRBV7-2|many|TRBJ1-4|.
CASSKRRNVNEKLFF
TGTGCCAGCAGCAAGCGACGGAACGTTAATGAAAAACTGTTTTTT
>TRBV29-1|few|TRBJ1-2|.
CSVDKGANYGYTF
TGCAGCGTTGATAAGGGGGCTAACTATGGCTACACCTTC
>TRBV5-1|few|TRBJ2-5|TRBD1
CASSALQGARETQYF
TGCGCCAGCAGCGCACTACAGGGGGCGCGGGAGACCCAGTACTTC
>TRBV28|.|TRBJ1-1|.
CASSLNGQPFEAFF
TGTGCCAGCAGTTTAAACGGGCAGCCATTTGAAGCTTTCTTT
>TRBV27|.|TRBJ1-4|TRBD1
CASSPPGQGIPTNEKLFF
TGTGCCAGCAGTCCACCGGGACAGGGGATTCCAACTAATGAAAAACTGTTTTTT
>TRBV3-1|few|TRBJ2-1|TRBD2
CASSQACGLAGYEQFF
TGTGCCAGCAGCCAAGCTTGCGGACTAGCGGGATATGAGCAGTTCTTC
>TRBV27|.|TRBJ2-1|TRBD1
CASSPPDRDYEQFF
TGTGCCAGCAGTCCCCCGGACAGGGATTATGAGCAGTTCTTC
>TRBV14|few|TRBJ2-7|.
CASSQVYSDEQYF
TGTGCCAGCAGCCAGGTGTATTCGGACGAGCAGTACTTC
>TRBV20-1|few|TRBJ2-7|.
CSATSQGAGPYYEQYF
TGCAGTGCTACCTCTCAGGGAGCAGGACCCTACTACGAGCAGTACTTC
>TRBV4-3|few|TRBJ1-3|.
CASSQTQGSGNTIYF
TGCGCCAGCAGCCAAACACAGGGAAGTGGAAACACCATATATTTT
>TRBV28|.|TRBJ2-3|.
CASSSDISPTLDTQYF
TGTGCCAGCAGTTCTGACATTTCTCCTACACTAGATACGCAGTATTTT
>TRBV5-1|.|TRBJ2-7|TRBD2
CASSLVDPERGEQYF
TGCGCCAGCAGCTTGGTTGATCCCGAGCGGGGCGAGCAGTACTTC
>TRBV6-5|once|TRBJ2-2|.
CASSYSLLAGTGELFF
TGTGCCAGCAGTTACTCGCTACTAGCTGGCACCGGGGAGCTGTTTTTT
>TRBV27|.|TRBJ2-2|TRBD1
CASSCIRTGDLVGGDTGELFF
TGTGCCAGCAGTTGTATCCGGACAGGGGATTTAGTGGGGGGCGACACCGGGGAGCTGTTTTTT
>TRBV12-3/TRBV12-4|.|TRBJ1-2|.
CASSSLRGIGYTF
TGTGCCAGCAGTTCTCTCAGGGGTATAGGCTACACCTTC
>TRBV6-1|.|TRBJ1-5|.
CASRGGGGNQPQHF
TGTGCCAGCCGAGGGGGGGGCGGCAATCAGCCCCAGCATTTT
>TRBV28|.|TRBJ2-4|.
CASSLVAKNIQYF
TGTGCCAGCAGTTTAGTCGCCAAAAACATTCAGTACTTC
>TRBV24-1|few|TRBJ2-1|TRBD1
CATSAYRDRGYNEQFF
TGTGCCACCAGTGCCTACCGGGACAGGGGGTACAATGAGCAGTTCTTC
>TRBV7-3|few|TRBJ2-5|.
CASSSSGPGETQYF
TGTGCCAGCAGCTCCTCCGGGCCTGGGGAGACCCAGTACTTC
>TRBV29-1|few|TRBJ2-5|.
CSVEAVGGRETQYF
TGCAGCGTTGAAGCCGTCGGGGGTAGGGAGACCCAGTACTTC
>TRBV7-9|.|TRBJ2-5|.
CASSLGYGETQYF
TGTGCCAGCAGCTTAGGCTATGGGGAGACCCAGTACTTC
>TRBV5-1|.|TRBJ2-3|TRBD1
CASSLRQGLADTQYF
TGCGCCAGCAGCTTGCGACAGGGGCTGGCAGATACGCAGTATTTT
>TRBV7-9|few|TRBJ1-2|.
CASSSRAGLHGYTF
TGTGCCAGCAGCTCCCGGGCCGGCCTTCATGGCTACACCTTC
>TRBV5-1|.|TRBJ1-5|.
CASSSGGGNQPQHF
TGCGCCAGCAGCTCCGGAGGGGGCAATCAGCCCCAGCATTTT
>TRBV20-1|few|TRBJ2-2|.
CSAISSANTGELFF
TGCAGTGCTATCTCCTCGGCGAACACCGGGGAGCTGTTTTTT
>TRBV7-9|few|TRBJ2-5|.
CASSLAETVQETQYF
TGTGCCAGCAGCTTAGCGGAAACAGTACAAGAGACCCAGTACTTC
>TRBV6-1|.|TRBJ2-3|TRBD2
CASSQREFTDTQYF
TGTGCCAGCAGCCAGCGGGAGTTCACAGATACGCAGTATTTT
>TRBV12-3/TRBV12-4|.|TRBJ1-2|.
CASSNGPLGGYTF
TGTGCCAGCAGTAACGGGCCCCTCGGGGGCTACACCTTC
>TRBV7-2|few|TRBJ2-5|.
CASSLVRGSAQETQYF
TGTGCCAGCAGCTTAGTGAGGGGGAGCGCACAAGAGACCCAGTACTTC
>TRBV25-1|.|TRBJ2-1|.
CASSDNAPWAAYNEQFF
TGTGCCAGCAGTGACAACGCCCCCTGGGCGGCGTACAATGAGCAGTTCTTC
>TRBV7-2|few|TRBJ2-3|.
CASSLRDPARDTQYF
TGTGCCAGCAGCTTAAGGGACCCAGCAAGGGATACGCAGTATTTT
>TRBV5-1|.|TRBJ2-1|TRBD2
CASSLARGSGRIREQFF
TGCGCCAGCAGCTTGGCGCGGGGGAGCGGGAGAATTAGGGAGCAGTTCTTC
>TRBV7-9|few|TRBJ1-1|TRBD1
CASSLGQAWGVNTEAFF
TGTGCCAGCAGCTTGGGACAGGCCTGGGGTGTGAACACTGAAGCTTTCTTT
>TRBV29-1|.|TRBJ2-5|.
CSVEGELEGGWPATQYF
TGCAGCGTTGAAGGCGAGTTGGAGGGAGGCTGGCCGGCGACCCAGTACTTC
>TRBV6-2/TRBV6-3|few|TRBJ1-1|TRBD1
CASSPGGHYNTEAFF
TGTGCCAGCAGTCCAGGGGGACACTATAACACTGAAGCTTTCTTT
>TRBV29-1|many|TRBJ1-4|.
CSAQGEKLFF
TGCAGCGCCCAGGGAGAAAAACTGTTTTTT
>TRBV5-1|few|TRBJ2-5|TRBD2
CASSIRLAETGTQYF
TGCGCCAGCAGCATACGACTAGCGGAGACGGGGACCCAGTACTTC
>TRBV5-5|.|TRBJ2-5|.
CASSLTQGVVGETQYF
TGTGCCAGCAGCCTCACCCAGGGAGTGGTAGGAGAGACCCAGTACTTC
>TRBV7-9|few|TRBJ1-1|.
CASSRRTSPGTEAFF
TGTGCCAGCAGCCGTCGGACAAGCCCGGGGACTGAAGCTTTCTTT
>TRBV20-1|few|TRBJ2-1|TRBD2
CSARRTSGRGNEQFF
TGCAGTGCTAGACGTACTAGCGGGAGAGGAAATGAGCAGTTCTTC
>TRBV6-5|few|TRBJ2-7|.
CASSYGPSNEQYF
TGTGCCAGCAGTTACGGTCCCTCGAACGAGCAGTACTTC
>TRBV6-2/TRBV6-3|.|TRBJ1-5|.
CASSYIRAYQPQHF
TGTGCCAGCAGTTACATCAGGGCTTATCAGCCCCAGCATTTT
>TRBV20-1|few|TRBJ2-1|.
CSAPSDLEQFF
TGCAGTGCCCCGTCAGATCTTGAGCAGTTCTTC
>TRBV9|.|TRBJ2-2|TRBD2
CASSQRGAGGPTGELFF
TGTGCCAGCAGCCAACGGGGCGCGGGAGGGCCCACCGGGGAGCTGTTTTTT
>TRBV11-2|few|TRBJ2-5|TRBD2
CASSGSVQTSGRETQYF
TGTGCCAGCAGCGGTAGTGTGCAGACTAGCGGGAGGGAGACCCAGTACTTC
>TRBV20-1|.|TRBJ1-5|.
CSARETRPHQPQHF
TGCAGTGCTAGAGAAACTCGACCCCATCAGCCCCAGCATTTT
>TRBV27|.|TRBJ2-1|TRBD2
CASSFVAGGPLGEQFF
TGTGCCAGCAGTTTTGTCGCGGGAGGGCCCTTGGGGGAGCAGTTCTTC
>TRBV20-1|.|TRBJ2-1|.
CSALIIGNEQFF
TGCAGTGCTCTTATAATAGGGAATGAGCAGTTCTTC
>TRBV5-1|few|TRBJ2-2|TRBD2
CASYGTSGTGELFF
TGCGCCTCATACGGGACTAGCGGCACCGGGGAGCTGTTTTTT
>TRBV10-3|few|TRBJ1-2|TRBD1
CAIRDRVLSGYTF
TGTGCCATCAGAGACAGGGTCCTAAGTGGCTACACCTTC
>TRBV5-1|.|TRBJ1-2|.
CASSLRDGANYGYTF
TGCGCCAGCAGCTTGAGGGACGGGGCGAACTATGGCTACACCTTC